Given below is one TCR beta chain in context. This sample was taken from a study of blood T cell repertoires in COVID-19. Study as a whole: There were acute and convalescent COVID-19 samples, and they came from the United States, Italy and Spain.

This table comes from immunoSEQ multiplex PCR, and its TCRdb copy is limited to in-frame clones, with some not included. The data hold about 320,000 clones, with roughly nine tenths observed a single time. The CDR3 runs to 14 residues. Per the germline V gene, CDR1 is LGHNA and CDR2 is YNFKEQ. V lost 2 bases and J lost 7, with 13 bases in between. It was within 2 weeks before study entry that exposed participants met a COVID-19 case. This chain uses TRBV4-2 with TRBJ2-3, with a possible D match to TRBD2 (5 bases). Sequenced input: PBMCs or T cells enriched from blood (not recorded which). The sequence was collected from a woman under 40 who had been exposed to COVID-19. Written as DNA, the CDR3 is TGTGCCAGCAGCCAACAGCACGTCGGGAATACGCAGTATTTT. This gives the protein CASSQQHVGNTQYF.